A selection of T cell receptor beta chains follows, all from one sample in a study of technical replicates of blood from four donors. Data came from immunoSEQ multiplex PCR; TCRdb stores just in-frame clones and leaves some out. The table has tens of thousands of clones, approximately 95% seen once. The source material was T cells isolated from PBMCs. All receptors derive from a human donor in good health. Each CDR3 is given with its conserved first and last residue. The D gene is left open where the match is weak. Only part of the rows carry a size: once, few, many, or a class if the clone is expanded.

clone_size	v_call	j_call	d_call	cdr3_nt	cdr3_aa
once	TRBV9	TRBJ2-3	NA	TGTGCCAGCAGCGTTAGAGTCACAGATACGCAGTATTTT	CASSVRVTDTQYF
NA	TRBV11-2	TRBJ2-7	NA	TGTGCCAGCAGCTTAGTCTCGAGCTACGAGCAGTACTTC	CASSLVSSYEQYF
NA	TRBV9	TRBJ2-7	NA	TGTGCCAGCAGGTCAGATTCCAACTACGAGCAGTACTTC	CASRSDSNYEQYF
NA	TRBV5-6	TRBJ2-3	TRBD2	TGTGCCAGCAGCCTCCGGCTAGCGGGAGGCACAGATACGCAGTATTTT	CASSLRLAGGTDTQYF
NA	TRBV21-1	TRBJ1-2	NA	TGTGCCAGCAGCAAGGGGGCGATTAGGAATGGCTACACCTTC	CASSKGAIRNGYTF
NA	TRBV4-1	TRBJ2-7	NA	TGCGCCAGCAGTTCAAAGACTCAAAGCTCCTACGAGCAGTACTTC	CASSSKTQSSYEQYF
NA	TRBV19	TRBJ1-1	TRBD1	TGTGCCAGTAGTCCCCGGGACAGGGTACGGACTGAAGCTTTCTTT	CASSPRDRVRTEAFF
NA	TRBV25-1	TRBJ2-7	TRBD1	TGTGCCAGCAGTAGACAGGGTACCCCCTACGAGCAGTACTTC	CASSRQGTPYEQYF
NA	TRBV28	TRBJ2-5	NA	TGTGCCAGCACCCGAATTAGGGCGGGAGAGACCCAGTACTTC	CASTRIRAGETQYF
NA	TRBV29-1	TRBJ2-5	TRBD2	TGCAGCGTTGAAGATGGGGGTCGGCGGGAGGGAGGGACCCAGTACTTC	CSVEDGGRREGGTQYF
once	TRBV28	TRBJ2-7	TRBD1	TGTGCCAGCAGTTTAGACAGGGGCGAGCAGTACTTC	CASSLDRGEQYF
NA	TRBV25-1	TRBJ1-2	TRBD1	TGTGCCAGCAGTGACGGGGGACAGCCCTATGGCTACACCTTC	CASSDGGQPYGYTF
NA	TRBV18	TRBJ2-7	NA	TGTGCCAGCTCGCCGGGTCCGGGTTCCTACGAGCAGTACTTC	CASSPGPGSYEQYF
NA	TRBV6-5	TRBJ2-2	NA	TGTGCCAGCAGTTACGGGGCAGGGCGGATCACCGGGGAGCTGTTTTTT	CASSYGAGRITGELFF
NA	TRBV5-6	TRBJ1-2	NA	TGTGCCAGCAGTCATCAGGGTAACTATGGCTACACCTTC	CASSHQGNYGYTF
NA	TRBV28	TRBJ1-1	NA	TGTGCCAGCAGTTTCGGTGCCACTGAAGCTTTCTTT	CASSFGATEAFF
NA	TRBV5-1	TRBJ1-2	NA	TGCGCCAGCAGCTCTACAGGGACCCGTGGCTACACCTTC	CASSSTGTRGYTF
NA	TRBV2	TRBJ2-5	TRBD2	TGTGCCAGCAGTGAAGCCCCCCTAGCGGGAGAGGGAGAGACCCAGTACTTC	CASSEAPLAGEGETQYF
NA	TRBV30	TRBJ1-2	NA	TGTGCCTGGAGTGTACCGTCGGGGAGCGAAATCTATGGCTACACCTTC	CAWSVPSGSEIYGYTF
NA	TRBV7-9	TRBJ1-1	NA	TGTGCCAGCAGCATGCCGTCTAGGCCCACTGAAGCTTTCTTT	CASSMPSRPTEAFF
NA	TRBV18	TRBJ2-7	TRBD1	TGTGCCAGCTCACCACCACAGGGGGTTGCGACCTACGAGCAGTACTTC	CASSPPQGVATYEQYF
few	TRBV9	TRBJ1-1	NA	TGTGCCAGCAGCCCCAGCAGGGGGAACACTGAAGCTTTCTTT	CASSPSRGNTEAFF
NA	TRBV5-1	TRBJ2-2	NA	TGCGCCAGCAGCTTGGAACACAGCACCGGGGAGCTGTTTTTT	CASSLEHSTGELFF
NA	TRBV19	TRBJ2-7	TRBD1	TGTGCCAGTACTCCCGGGACAGGTAACTACGAGCAGTACTTC	CASTPGTGNYEQYF
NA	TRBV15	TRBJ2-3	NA	TGTGCCACCAGCCCTAAATGGGCGACCACAGATACGCAGTATTTT	CATSPKWATTDTQYF
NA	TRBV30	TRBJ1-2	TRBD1	TGTGCCTGGAGAATAGGGGGCTCGGGCTATGGCTACACCTTC	CAWRIGGSGYGYTF
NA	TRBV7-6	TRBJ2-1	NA	TGTGCCAGCAGCTTAGGCAGGCTCCGAAGCTCCTACAATGAGCAGTTCTTC	CASSLGRLRSSYNEQFF
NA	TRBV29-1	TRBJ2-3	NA	TGCAGCGTTGCGGCAGATACGCAGTATTTT	CSVAADTQYF
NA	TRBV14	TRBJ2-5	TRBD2	TGTGCCAGCAGCCAAGATTCCCATAGCGGGCGAGAGACCCAGTACTTC	CASSQDSHSGRETQYF
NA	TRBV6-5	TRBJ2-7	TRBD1	TGTGCCAGCAGTAGATACAGGGGGCCCTACGAGCAGTACTTC	CASSRYRGPYEQYF
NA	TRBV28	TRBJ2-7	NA	TGTGCCAGCAGTCCCCCCCGAGACTCCTACGAGCAGTACTTC	CASSPPRDSYEQYF
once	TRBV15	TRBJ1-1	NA	TGTGCCACCAGCAGAGATTGGGGCTGGGGGGGGGAAGCTTTCTTT	CATSRDWGWGGEAFF
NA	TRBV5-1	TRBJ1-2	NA	TGCGCCAGCAGCTTGGGTTGGGCAGAATATGGCTACACCTTC	CASSLGWAEYGYTF
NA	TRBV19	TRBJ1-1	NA	TGTGCCAGTTCATCCGCCGGGTTACCCAGGAACACTGAAGCTTTCTTT	CASSSAGLPRNTEAFF
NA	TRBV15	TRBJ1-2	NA	TGTGCCACCAGCGGACACAGGGATGGCTACACCTTC	CATSGHRDGYTF
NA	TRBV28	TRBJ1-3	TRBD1	TGTGCCAGCACCTCGGACAGGGAGACCCTCTTGAGAGGAAACACCATATATTTT	CASTSDRETLLRGNTIYF
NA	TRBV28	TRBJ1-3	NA	TGTGCCAGCAGTGACGACAGGAGCTCTGGAAACACCATATATTTT	CASSDDRSSGNTIYF
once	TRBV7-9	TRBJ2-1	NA	TGTGCCAGCAGCTTAGAATACGGGAATGAGCAGTTCTTC	CASSLEYGNEQFF
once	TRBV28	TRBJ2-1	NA	TGTGCCAGCAGTTTACCGAGCGTAAATGAGCAGTTCTTC	CASSLPSVNEQFF
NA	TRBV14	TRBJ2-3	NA	TGTGCCAGCAGCCGGACAGCGGGGTACACAGATACGCAGTATTTT	CASSRTAGYTDTQYF
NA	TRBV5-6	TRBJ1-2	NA	TGTGCCAGCAGCACAGACATTGGCTACACCTTC	CASSTDIGYTF
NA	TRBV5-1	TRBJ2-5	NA	TGCGCCAGCAGCCAAGGCTTCGGACAGTTCCAAGAGACCCAGTACTTC	CASSQGFGQFQETQYF
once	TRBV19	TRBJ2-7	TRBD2	TGTGCCAGTAGTAGCGGGGGACTAGCGGGGTACGAGCAGTACTTC	CASSSGGLAGYEQYF
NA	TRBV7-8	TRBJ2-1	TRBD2	TGTGCCAGCAGCTTAGAAGTAGCGGGAGTGGAGGAGCAGTTCTTC	CASSLEVAGVEEQFF
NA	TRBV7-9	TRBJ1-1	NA	TGTGCCAGCAGCGGGAGTGCGGCAGTCGAAATGAACACTGAAGCTTTCTTT	CASSGSAAVEMNTEAFF
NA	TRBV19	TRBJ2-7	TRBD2	TGTGCCAGTAGTATAGATCTCCTAGCGGGAGTGGACGAGCAGTACTTC	CASSIDLLAGVDEQYF
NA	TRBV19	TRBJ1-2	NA	TGTGCCAGTAGTATAAGTCAGGGCCGCTATGGCTACACCTTC	CASSISQGRYGYTF
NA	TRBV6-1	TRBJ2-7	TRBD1	TGTGCCAGCGCCAGACAGGGATCCTACGAGCAGTACTTC	CASARQGSYEQYF
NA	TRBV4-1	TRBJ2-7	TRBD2	TGCGCCAGCAGCCAAGATCATTGGAAGCGGGAGGGCTACGAGCAGTACTTC	CASSQDHWKREGYEQYF
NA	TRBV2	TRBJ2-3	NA	TGTGCCAGCAGTGAAGAGCGGGCAAGCACAGATACGCAGTATTTT	CASSEERASTDTQYF